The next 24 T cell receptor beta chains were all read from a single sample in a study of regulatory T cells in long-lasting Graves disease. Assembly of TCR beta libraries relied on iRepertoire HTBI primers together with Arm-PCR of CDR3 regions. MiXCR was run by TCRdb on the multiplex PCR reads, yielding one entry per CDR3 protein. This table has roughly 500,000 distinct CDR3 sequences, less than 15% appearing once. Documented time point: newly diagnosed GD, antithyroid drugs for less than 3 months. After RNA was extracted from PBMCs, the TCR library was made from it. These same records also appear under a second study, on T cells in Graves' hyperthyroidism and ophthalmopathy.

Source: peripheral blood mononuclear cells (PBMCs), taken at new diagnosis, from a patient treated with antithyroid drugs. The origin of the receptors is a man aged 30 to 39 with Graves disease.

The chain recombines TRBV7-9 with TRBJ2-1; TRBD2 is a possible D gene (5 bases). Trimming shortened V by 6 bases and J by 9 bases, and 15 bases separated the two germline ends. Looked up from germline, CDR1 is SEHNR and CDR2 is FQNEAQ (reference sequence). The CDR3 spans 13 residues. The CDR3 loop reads CASSQRGWVEQFF. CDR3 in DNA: TGTGCCAGCAGTCAACGGGGTTGGGTTGAGCAGTTCTTC.

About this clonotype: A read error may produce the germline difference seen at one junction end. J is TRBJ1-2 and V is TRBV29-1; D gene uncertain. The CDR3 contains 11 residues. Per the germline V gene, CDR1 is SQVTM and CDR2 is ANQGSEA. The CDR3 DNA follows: TGCAGCGTTCCGACTACCAGGACGCTCGGCTTC. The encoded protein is CSVPTTRTLGF.

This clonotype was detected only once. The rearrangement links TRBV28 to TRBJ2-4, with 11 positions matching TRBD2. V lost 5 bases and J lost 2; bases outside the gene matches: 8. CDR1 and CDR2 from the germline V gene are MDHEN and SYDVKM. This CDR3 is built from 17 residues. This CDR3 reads CASSIAGGPSPKNIQYF. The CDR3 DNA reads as TGTGCCAGCAGTATAGCGGGAGGGCCTTCTCCCAAAAACATTCAGTACTTC. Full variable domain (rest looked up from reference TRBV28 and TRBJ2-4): DVKVTQSSRYLVKRTGEKVFLECVQDMDHENMFWYRQDPGLGLRLIYFSYDVKMKEKGDIPEGYSVSREKKERFSLILESASTNQTSMYLCASSIAGGPSPKNIQYFGAGTRLSVL.

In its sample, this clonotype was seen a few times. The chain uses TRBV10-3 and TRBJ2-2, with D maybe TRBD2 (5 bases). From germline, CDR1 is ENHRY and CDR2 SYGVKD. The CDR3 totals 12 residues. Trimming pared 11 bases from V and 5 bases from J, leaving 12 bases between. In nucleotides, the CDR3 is TGTGCCTCCCGGACTGAAACCGGGGAGCTGTTTTTT. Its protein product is CASRTETGELFF.

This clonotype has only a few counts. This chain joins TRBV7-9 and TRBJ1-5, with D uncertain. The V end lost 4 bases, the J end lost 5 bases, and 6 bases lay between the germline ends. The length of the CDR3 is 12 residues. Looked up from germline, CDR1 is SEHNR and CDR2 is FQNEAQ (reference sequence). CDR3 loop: CASSSDDQPQHF. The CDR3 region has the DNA TGTGCCAGCAGCTCGGACGATCAGCCCCAGCATTTT.

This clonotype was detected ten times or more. The CDR3, as DNA: TGCGGAGCGGATTTTAGCACAGATACGCAGTATTTT. It translates to CGADFSTDTQYF. The chain uses TRBV20-1 and TRBJ2-3; TRBD2 is a possible D gene (5 bases). The length of the CDR3 is 12 residues. CDR1 DFQATT and CDR2 SNEGSKA come from the germline V gene (reference sequence).

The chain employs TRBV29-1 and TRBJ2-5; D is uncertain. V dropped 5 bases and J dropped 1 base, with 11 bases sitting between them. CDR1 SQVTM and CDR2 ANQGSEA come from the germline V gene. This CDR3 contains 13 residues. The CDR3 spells CSVRWGAQETQYF. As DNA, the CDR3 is TGCAGCGTTCGGTGGGGTGCCCAAGAGACCCAGTACTTC.

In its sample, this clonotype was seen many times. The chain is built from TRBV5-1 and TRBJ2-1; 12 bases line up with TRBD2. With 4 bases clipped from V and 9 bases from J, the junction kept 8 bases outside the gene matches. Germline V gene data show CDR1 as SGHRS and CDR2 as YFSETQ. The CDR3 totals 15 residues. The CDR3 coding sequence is TGCGCCAGCAGCCTAGCGGGAGGGCCTGGAGGTGAGCAGTTCTTC. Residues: CASSLAGGPGGEQFF.

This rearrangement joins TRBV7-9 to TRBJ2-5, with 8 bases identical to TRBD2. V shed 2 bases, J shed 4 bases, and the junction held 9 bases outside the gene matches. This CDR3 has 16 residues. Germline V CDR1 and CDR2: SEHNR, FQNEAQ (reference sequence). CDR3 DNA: TGTGCCAGCAGCTTATTCCAAGCGGGAGTGAGAGAGACCCAGTACTTC. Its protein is CASSLFQAGVRETQYF.

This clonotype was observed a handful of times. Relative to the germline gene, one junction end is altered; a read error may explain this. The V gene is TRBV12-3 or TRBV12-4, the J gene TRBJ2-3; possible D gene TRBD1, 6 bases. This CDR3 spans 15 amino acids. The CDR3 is CASRLDGGGTDTQYF. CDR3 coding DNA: TGTGCCAGCAGATTAGATGGGGGCGGGACAGATACGCAGTATTTT.

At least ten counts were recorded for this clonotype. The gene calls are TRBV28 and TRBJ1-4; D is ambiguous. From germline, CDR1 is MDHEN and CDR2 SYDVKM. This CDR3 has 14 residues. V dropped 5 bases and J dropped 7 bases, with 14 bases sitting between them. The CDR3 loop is CASSPTELGEKLFF. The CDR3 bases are TGTGCCAGCAGTCCCACAGAATTGGGTGAAAAACTGTTTTTT.

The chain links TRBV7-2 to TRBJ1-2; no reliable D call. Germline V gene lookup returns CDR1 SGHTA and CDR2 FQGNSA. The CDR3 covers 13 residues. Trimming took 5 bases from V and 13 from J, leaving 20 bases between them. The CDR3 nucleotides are TGTGCCAGCAGCCTCCGGGGATGGACCGCCATCACCTTC. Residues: CASSLRGWTAITF.

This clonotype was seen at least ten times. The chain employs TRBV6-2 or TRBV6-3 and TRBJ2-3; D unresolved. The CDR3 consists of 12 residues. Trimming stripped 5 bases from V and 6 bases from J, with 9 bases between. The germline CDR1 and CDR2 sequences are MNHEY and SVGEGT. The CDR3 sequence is CASSRRRDTQYF. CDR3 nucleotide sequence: TGTGCCAGCAGTCGTAGGCGGGATACGCAGTATTTT.

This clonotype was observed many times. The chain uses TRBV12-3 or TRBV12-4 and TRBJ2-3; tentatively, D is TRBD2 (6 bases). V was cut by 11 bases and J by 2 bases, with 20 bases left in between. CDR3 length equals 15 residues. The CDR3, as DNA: TGTGCCGGACGCCGAGGAGGGGACCCCACAGATACGCAGTATTTT. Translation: CAGRRGGDPTDTQYF.

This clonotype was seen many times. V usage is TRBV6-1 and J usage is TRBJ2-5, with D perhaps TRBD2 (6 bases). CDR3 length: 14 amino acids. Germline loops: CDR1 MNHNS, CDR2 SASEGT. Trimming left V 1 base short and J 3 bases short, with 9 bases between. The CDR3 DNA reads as TGTGCCAGCAGTGAAGGTGGAGGGAAAGAGACCCAGTACTTC. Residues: CASSEGGGKETQYF.

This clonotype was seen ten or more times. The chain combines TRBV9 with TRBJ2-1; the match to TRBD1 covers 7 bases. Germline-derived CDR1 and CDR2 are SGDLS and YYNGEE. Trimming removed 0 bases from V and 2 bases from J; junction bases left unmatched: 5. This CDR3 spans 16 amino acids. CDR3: CASSVATGQAYNEQFF. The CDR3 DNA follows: TGTGCCAGCAGCGTAGCTACCGGACAGGCCTACAATGAGCAGTTCTTC.

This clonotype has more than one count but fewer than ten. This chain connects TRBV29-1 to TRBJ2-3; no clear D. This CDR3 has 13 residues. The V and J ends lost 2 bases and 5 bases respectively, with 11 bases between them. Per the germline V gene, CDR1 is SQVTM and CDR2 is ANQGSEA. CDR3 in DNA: TGCAGCGTTGAACGAGGATCCAGAGATACGCAGTATTTT. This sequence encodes CSVERGSRDTQYF.

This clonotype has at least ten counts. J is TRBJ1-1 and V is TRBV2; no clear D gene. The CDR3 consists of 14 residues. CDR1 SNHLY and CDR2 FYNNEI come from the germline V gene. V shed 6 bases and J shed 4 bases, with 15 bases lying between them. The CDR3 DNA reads TGTGCCAGCAGCCCAGAGATCTGGGGCACTGAAGCTTTCTTT. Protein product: CASSPEIWGTEAFF.

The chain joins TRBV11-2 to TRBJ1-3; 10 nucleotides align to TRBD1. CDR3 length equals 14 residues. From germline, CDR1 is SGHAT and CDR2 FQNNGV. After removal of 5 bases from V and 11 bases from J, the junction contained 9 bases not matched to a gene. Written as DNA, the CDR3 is TGTGCCAGCAGCAGCGGGACAGGGGCCAGAGCCATATATTTT. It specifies CASSSGTGARAIYF.

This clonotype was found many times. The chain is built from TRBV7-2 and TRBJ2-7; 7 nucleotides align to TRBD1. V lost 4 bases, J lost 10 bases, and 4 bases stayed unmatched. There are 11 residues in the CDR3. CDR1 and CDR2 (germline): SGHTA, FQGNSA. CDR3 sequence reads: CASSYQGEQYF. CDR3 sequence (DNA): TGTGCCAGCAGCTATCAGGGGGAACAGTACTTC.

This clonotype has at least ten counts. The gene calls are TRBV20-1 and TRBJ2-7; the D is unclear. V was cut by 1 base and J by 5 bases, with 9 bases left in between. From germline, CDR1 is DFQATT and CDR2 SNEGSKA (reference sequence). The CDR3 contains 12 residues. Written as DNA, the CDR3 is TGCAGTGCTAGAGTTGGCCGAAACGAGCAGTACTTC. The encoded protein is CSARVGRNEQYF.

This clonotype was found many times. The CDR3 region is CASSPYPRTSGEETQYF. The CDR3 nucleotides read TGTGCCAGCAGCCCTTACCCTCGGACTAGCGGAGAAGAGACCCAGTACTTC. This chain connects TRBV3-1 to TRBJ2-5; 10 bases map to TRBD2. CDR1 LGHDT and CDR2 YNNKEL come from the germline V gene (reference sequence). The ends lost 4 bases at V and 3 bases at J; junction bases unmatched: 11. There are 17 residues in the CDR3.

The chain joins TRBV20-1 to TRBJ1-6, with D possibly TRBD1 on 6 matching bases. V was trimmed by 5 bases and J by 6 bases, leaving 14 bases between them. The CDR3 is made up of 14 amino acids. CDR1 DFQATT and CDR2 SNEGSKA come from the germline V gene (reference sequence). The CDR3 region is CSAFPTGSNSPLHF. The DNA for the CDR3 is TGCAGTGCTTTCCCGACAGGCTCTAATTCACCCCTCCACTTT.

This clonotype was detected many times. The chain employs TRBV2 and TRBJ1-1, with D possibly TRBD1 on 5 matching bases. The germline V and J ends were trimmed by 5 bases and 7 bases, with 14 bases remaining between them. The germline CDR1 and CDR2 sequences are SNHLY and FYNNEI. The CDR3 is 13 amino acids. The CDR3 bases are TGTGCCAGCAGTAACAACAGGAAGCATGAAGCTTTCTTT. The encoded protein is CASSNNRKHEAFF.